The clone carrying this TCR beta chain was detected a few times. These data are taken from a study of blood T cells in healthy people across ages. At the level of the study: Through template switching, about one barcoded beta molecule was captured per two T cells, as measured in model experiments.

Donors ranged from about 6 to 90 years old and were healthy Caucasians in Russia. V dropped 1 base and J dropped 7 bases, with 5 bases sitting between them. The CDR3 sequence is 11 residues long. Germline CDR1 and CDR2: DFQATT and SNEGSKA (reference sequence). Together with a sample-barcoded 5' primer, a J-beta primer mix was included in a second PCR lasting roughly 7 to 11 cycles. TCRdb redid the calling of the 5' RACE reads with MiXCR, one entry per CDR3 protein. The repertoire holds roughly 860,000 distinct CDR3 sequences, about 62% seen once, with roughly a quarter in the top ten. Sample: blood. This TCR came from a man aged 25 to 45 in good health. V and J are TRBV20-1 and TRBJ2-1, with D unclear. DNA of the CDR3: TGCAGTGCTAGAGTTGCTAATGAGCAGTTCTTC. It specifies CSARVANEQFF.